Listed below are T cell receptor beta chains from one sample, sequenced in a study of cytomegalovirus exposure and HLA in healthy donors. Assay used: immunoSEQ multiplex PCR; TCRdb lists only in-frame clones, some missing. The sample yields 85,000 to 100,000 clones, 85% to 90% seen once. The sample taken for sequencing was PBMCs. The receptors come from a man younger than 30 in good health and CMV-seronegative. Each CDR3 is given with its conserved first and last residue. D genes are given only for firm matches. A clone size is listed for some rows: how often the clone was seen (once, few, many), or a class if it is expanded.

J gene,D gene,V gene,clone size,CDR3 protein,CDR3 DNA
TRBJ2-7,TRBD2,TRBV7-8,.,CASSLGGRVAYEQYF,TGTGCCAGCAGCTTAGGCGGGAGAGTAGCCTACGAGCAGTACTTC
TRBJ1-1,.,TRBV4-1,.,CASSLRGEARAPEAFF,TGCGCCAGCAGCCTCAGGGGAGAGGCAAGAGCCCCTGAAGCTTTCTTT
TRBJ1-3,.,TRBV7-9,.,CSSSKGHDPGGNTIYF,TGTTCCAGCAGCAAGGGGCACGATCCCGGTGGAAACACCATATATTTT
TRBJ1-4,TRBD1,TRBV28,once,CASSPRQGHANEKLFF,TGTGCCAGCAGTCCTCGACAGGGGCATGCTAATGAAAAACTGTTTTTT
TRBJ2-2,TRBD2,TRBV5-6,.,CASSTRLAGVAGELFF,TGTGCCAGCAGCACCCGACTAGCGGGAGTCGCCGGGGAGCTGTTTTTT
TRBJ2-7,.,TRBV19,.,CASSIGGASYEQYF,TGTGCCAGTAGTATTGGGGGGGCCTCCTACGAGCAGTACTTC
TRBJ2-7,TRBD2,TRBV30,.,CAWGRTSISYEQYF,TGTGCCTGGGGTAGGACTAGCATCAGTTACGAGCAGTACTTC
TRBJ1-1,.,TRBV28,.,CASRYRDTEAFF,TGTGCCAGCCGGTATCGTGACACTGAAGCTTTCTTT
TRBJ2-1,.,TRBV7-2,.,CASSLRTPRGAPSYNEQFF,TGTGCCAGCAGCTTAAGGACTCCACGCGGGGCCCCCTCCTACAATGAGCAGTTCTTC
TRBJ2-7,TRBD2,TRBV18,once,CASSPPGLAGVNSYEQYF,TGTGCCAGCTCACCGCCGGGACTAGCGGGAGTTAACTCCTACGAGCAGTACTTC
TRBJ2-7,.,TRBV6-5,.,CASSLGRNSYEQYF,TGTGCCAGCAGTTTAGGCAGGAATTCCTACGAGCAGTACTTC
TRBJ2-3,TRBD2,TRBV5-4,.,CASSSSGRHSTDTQYF,TGTGCCAGCAGCTCAAGCGGGAGACACAGCACAGATACGCAGTATTTT
TRBJ1-5,.,TRBV7-9,.,CASSQRGDQPQHF,TGTGCCAGCAGCCAGCGGGGCGACCAGCCCCAGCATTTT
TRBJ1-2,TRBD1,TRBV28,once,CASSSGKTGEVRGYTF,TGTGCCAGCAGTTCGGGGAAAACAGGGGAAGTTCGGGGCTACACCTTC
TRBJ2-5,TRBD1,TRBV6-5,few,CASSRVRRGQETQYF,TGTGCCAGCAGTAGGGTCCGCAGGGGGCAAGAGACCCAGTACTTC
TRBJ2-7,TRBD1,TRBV6-1,.,CASSEALYRTGGEQYF,TGTGCCAGCAGTGAAGCGCTGTATCGGACAGGGGGCGAGCAGTACTTC
TRBJ2-1,.,TRBV7-3,.,CASSLTPLGASSYNEQFF,TGTGCCAGCAGCTTAACCCCCTTGGGGGCTAGCTCCTACAATGAGCAGTTCTTC
TRBJ2-1,TRBD2,TRBV5-4,.,CASMGLAGGGSNEQFF,TGTGCCAGCATGGGACTAGCGGGAGGAGGGTCCAATGAGCAGTTCTTC
TRBJ1-1,.,TRBV5-1,.,CASSLAGGNEAFF,TGCGCCAGCAGCTTGGCCGGGGGGAATGAAGCTTTCTTT
TRBJ2-7,.,TRBV6-4,.,CASSGTGTPEYEQYF,TGTGCCAGCAGCGGAACGGGGACACCCGAATACGAGCAGTACTTC
TRBJ2-1,.,TRBV11-2,.,CASSFKSTYNEQFF,TGTGCCAGCAGTTTTAAGAGCACCTACAATGAGCAGTTCTTC
TRBJ2-5,.,TRBV5-6,.,CASSTPRQETQYF,TGTGCCAGCAGTACTCCCCGCCAAGAGACCCAGTACTTC
TRBJ2-1,TRBD2,TRBV2,once,CASRPPGLAGGSDEQFF,TGTGCCAGCAGACCCCCGGGACTAGCGGGAGGCTCCGATGAGCAGTTCTTC
TRBJ2-7,TRBD1,TRBV5-4,.,CASSSWGTGGSEQYF,TGTGCCAGCAGCTCGTGGGGGACAGGCGGTTCCGAGCAGTACTTC
TRBJ2-1,.,TRBV7-3,.,CASSLLADEQFF,TGTGCCAGCAGCTTACTAGCAGATGAGCAGTTCTTC
TRBJ2-3,.,TRBV19,.,CASSIGGVSTDTQYF,TGTGCCAGTAGTATAGGCGGTGTTAGCACAGATACGCAGTATTTT
TRBJ2-6,TRBD1,TRBV19,.,CASSTPRGPGANVLTF,TGTGCCAGTAGTACTCCCAGGGGGCCTGGGGCCAACGTCCTGACTTTC
TRBJ1-1,.,TRBV30,.,CAWSRGLNTEAFF,TGTGCCTGGAGTAGGGGCCTGAACACTGAAGCTTTCTTT
TRBJ1-5,.,TRBV6-1,.,CASSEILQANQPQHF,TGTGCCAGCAGTGAAATCCTTCAGGCAAATCAGCCCCAGCATTTT
TRBJ2-7,TRBD2,TRBV11-2,.,CASSLDGLGFSAYEQYF,TGTGCCAGCAGCTTAGATGGACTAGGGTTTAGTGCTTACGAGCAGTACTTC
TRBJ2-3,.,TRBV7-9,.,CASSLKRMQGDTQYF,TGTGCCAGCAGCTTGAAGCGGATGCAGGGGGATACGCAGTATTTT
TRBJ2-7,.,TRBV11-2,.,CASSLVQTYEQYF,TGTGCCAGCAGCTTAGTACAGACCTACGAGCAGTACTTC
TRBJ2-7,TRBD1,TRBV5-4,.,CASSFTGAPGEQYF,TGTGCCAGCAGCTTTACAGGGGCCCCGGGCGAGCAGTACTTC
TRBJ2-1,TRBD2,TRBV7-6,.,CASSLRGAGVGNEQFF,TGTGCCAGCAGCTTACGCGGAGCGGGAGTCGGCAATGAGCAGTTCTTC
TRBJ2-3,.,TRBV7-9,.,CASSPLSRGADTQYF,TGTGCCAGCAGCCCCCTCAGCAGGGGGGCAGATACGCAGTATTTT
TRBJ2-2,.,TRBV5-4,.,CASSPRQAATGELFF,TGTGCCAGCAGCCCTCGGCAGGCCGCCACCGGGGAGCTGTTTTTT
TRBJ2-6,.,TRBV4-3,.,CASSQDGLSRSSGANVLTF,TGCGCCAGCAGCCAAGACGGACTTTCCCGTAGCTCTGGGGCCAACGTCCTGACTTTC
TRBJ1-1,.,TRBV19,.,CASSTTWPEAFF,TGTGCCAGTAGCACCACCTGGCCAGAAGCTTTCTTT
TRBJ2-5,TRBD1,TRBV6-6,.,CASSRDRPGSRETQYF,TGTGCCAGCTCCCGGGACAGGCCCGGATCGAGAGAGACCCAGTACTTC
TRBJ2-3,TRBD1,TRBV15,.,CATSGGTGASTDTQYF,TGTGCCACCAGCGGAGGGACAGGGGCCAGCACAGATACGCAGTATTTT
TRBJ2-1,TRBD1,TRBV7-2,.,CASSLARQGYNEQFF,TGTGCCAGCAGCTTAGCGAGACAGGGGTACAATGAGCAGTTCTTC
TRBJ1-2,TRBD1,TRBV28,.,CASSWRTGVSGYTF,TGTGCCAGCAGTTGGAGAACAGGGGTCTCTGGCTACACCTTC
TRBJ1-4,.,TRBV2,.,CASNTRGGGGEKLFF,TGTGCCAGCAACACCCGGGGAGGGGGGGGTGAAAAACTGTTTTTT
TRBJ2-1,TRBD2,TRBV28,.,CASSTIAGGFDEQFF,TGTGCCAGCAGTACAATAGCGGGAGGGTTCGATGAGCAGTTCTTC
TRBJ1-2,TRBD1,TRBV15,.,CATSRGRRGADYGYTF,TGTGCCACCAGCAGAGGCCGCAGGGGGGCGGACTATGGCTACACCTTC
TRBJ1-4,.,TRBV15,.,CATSTDRSSPTNEKLFF,TGTGCCACCAGCACTGACAGGAGTTCCCCAACTAATGAAAAACTGTTTTTT
TRBJ2-7,.,TRBV5-5,.,CASSLGLATLSYEQYF,TGTGCCAGCAGCTTGGGTCTGGCGACACTCTCCTACGAGCAGTACTTC
TRBJ2-7,TRBD2,TRBV11-2,.,CASSPLKREGRYEQYF,TGTGCCAGCAGCCCCCTTAAGCGGGAGGGCCGATACGAGCAGTACTTC
TRBJ2-5,TRBD1,TRBV6-6,.,CASSPTGEGTQYF,TGTGCCAGCAGTCCAACAGGGGAAGGGACCCAGTACTTC
TRBJ2-1,.,TRBV9,.,CASSVGMTGEQFF,TGTGCCAGCAGCGTAGGTATGACGGGAGAGCAGTTCTTC
TRBJ1-5,TRBD1,TRBV19,.,CASRKDNRGQGQPQHF,TGTGCCAGTAGGAAAGATAACAGGGGGCAAGGTCAGCCCCAGCATTTT
TRBJ2-4,TRBD1,TRBV9,.,CASSGTGGPFQYF,TGTGCCAGCAGCGGGACAGGGGGCCCTTTTCAGTACTTC
TRBJ2-3,TRBD2,TRBV11-2,.,CASRGGWEDTQYF,TGTGCAAGCCGGGGGGGGTGGGAAGATACGCAGTATTTT
TRBJ2-4,.,TRBV6-6,.,CASSYWDTSAKNIQYF,TGTGCCAGCAGTTACTGGGACACAAGCGCCAAAAACATTCAGTACTTC
TRBJ2-7,.,TRBV28,.,CASSTNRVREQYF,TGTGCCAGCAGCACAAACAGGGTTCGCGAGCAGTACTTC
TRBJ2-7,.,TRBV4-3,.,CASSQEQGYEQYF,TGCGCCAGCAGCCAAGAACAGGGCTACGAGCAGTACTTC
TRBJ2-7,.,TRBV10-3,few,CAISEENEQYF,TGTGCCATCAGTGAGGAGAACGAGCAGTACTTC
TRBJ2-7,TRBD1,TRBV7-2,.,CASSATTGTGFYEQYF,TGTGCCAGCAGCGCGACCACCGGGACAGGGTTCTACGAGCAGTACTTC
TRBJ1-2,TRBD1,TRBV7-6,once,CASALTGEQGYTF,TGTGCCAGCGCCCTTACAGGGGAACAGGGCTACACCTTC